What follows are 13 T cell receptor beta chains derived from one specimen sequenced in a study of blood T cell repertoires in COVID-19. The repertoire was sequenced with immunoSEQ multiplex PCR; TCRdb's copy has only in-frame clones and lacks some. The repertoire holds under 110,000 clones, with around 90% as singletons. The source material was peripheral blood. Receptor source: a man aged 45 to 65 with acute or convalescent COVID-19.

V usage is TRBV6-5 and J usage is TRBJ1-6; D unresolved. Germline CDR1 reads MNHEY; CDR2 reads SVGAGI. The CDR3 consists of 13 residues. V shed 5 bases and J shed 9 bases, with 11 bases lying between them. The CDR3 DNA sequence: TGTGCCAGCAGTCTCCAAGAGGGTTCACCCCTCCACTTT. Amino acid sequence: CASSLQEGSPLHF.

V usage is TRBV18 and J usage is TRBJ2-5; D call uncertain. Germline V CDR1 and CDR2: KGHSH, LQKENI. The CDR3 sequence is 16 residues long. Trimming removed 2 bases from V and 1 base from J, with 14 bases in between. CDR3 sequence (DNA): TGTGCCAGCTCACCAGTGGAAAGGCGGTCCCAAGAGACCCAGTACTTC. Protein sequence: CASSPVERRSQETQYF.

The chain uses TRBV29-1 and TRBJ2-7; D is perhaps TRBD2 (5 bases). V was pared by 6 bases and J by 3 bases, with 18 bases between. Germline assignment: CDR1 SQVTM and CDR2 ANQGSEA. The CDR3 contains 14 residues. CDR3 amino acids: CSVETTGGGYEQYF. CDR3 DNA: TGCAGCGTAGAAACAACGGGTGGAGGCTACGAGCAGTACTTC.

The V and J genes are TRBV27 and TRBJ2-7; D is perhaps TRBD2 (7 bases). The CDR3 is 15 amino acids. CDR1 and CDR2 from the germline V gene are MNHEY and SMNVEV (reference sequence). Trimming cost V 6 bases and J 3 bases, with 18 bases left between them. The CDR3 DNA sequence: TGTGCCAGCAGGCCCGGGGGGCTAGGGGTCTACGAGCAGTACTTC. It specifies CASRPGGLGVYEQYF.

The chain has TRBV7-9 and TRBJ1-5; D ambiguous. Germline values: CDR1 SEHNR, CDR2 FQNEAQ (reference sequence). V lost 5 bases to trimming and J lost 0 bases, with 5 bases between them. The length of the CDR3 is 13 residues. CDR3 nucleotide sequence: TGTGCCAGCAGCCGGGATAGCAATCAGCCCCAGCATTTT. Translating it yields CASSRDSNQPQHF.

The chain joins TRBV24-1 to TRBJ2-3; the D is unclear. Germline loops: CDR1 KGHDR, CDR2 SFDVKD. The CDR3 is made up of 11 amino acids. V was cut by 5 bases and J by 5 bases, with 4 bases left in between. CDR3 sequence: CATSALDTQYF. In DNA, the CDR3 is TGTGCCACCAGTGCCCTAGATACGCAGTATTTT.

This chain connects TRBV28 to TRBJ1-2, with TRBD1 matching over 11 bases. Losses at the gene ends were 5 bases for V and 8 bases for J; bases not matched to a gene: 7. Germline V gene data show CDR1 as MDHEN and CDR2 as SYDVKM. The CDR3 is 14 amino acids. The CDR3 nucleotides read TGTGCCAGCAGTCCCGGACAGGGGGCGTTGGGCTACACCTTC. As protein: CASSPGQGALGYTF.

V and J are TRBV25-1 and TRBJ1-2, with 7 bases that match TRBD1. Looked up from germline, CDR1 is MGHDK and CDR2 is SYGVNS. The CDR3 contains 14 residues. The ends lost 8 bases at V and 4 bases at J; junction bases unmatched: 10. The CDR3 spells CASGSDRNLYGYTF. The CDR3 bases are TGTGCCAGCGGGTCGGACAGGAACCTCTATGGCTACACCTTC.

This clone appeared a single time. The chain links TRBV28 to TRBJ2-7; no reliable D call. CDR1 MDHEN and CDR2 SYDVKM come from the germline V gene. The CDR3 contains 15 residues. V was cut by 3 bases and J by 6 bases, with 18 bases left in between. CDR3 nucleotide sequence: TGTGCCAGCAGTTTGGTCCAGATCACCCCCCCCGAGCAGTACTTC. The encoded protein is CASSLVQITPPEQYF.

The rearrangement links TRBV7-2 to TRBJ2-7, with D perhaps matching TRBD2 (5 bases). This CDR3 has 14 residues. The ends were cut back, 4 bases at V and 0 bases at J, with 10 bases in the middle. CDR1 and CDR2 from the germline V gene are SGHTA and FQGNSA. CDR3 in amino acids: CASSSDWGSYEQYF. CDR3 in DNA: TGTGCCAGCAGCTCGGACTGGGGCTCCTACGAGCAGTACTTC.

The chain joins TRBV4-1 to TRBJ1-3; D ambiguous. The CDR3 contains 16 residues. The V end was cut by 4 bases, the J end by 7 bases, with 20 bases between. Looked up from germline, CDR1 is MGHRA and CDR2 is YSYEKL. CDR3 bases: TGCGCCAGCAGCCGAGAAGGAGAGGCCCGAGCGAACACCATATATTTT. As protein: CASSREGEARANTIYF.

The CDR3 bases are TGTGCCAGCAGCTTGGGGGGGGGTGCCTACAATGAGCAGTTCTTC. This encodes CASSLGGGAYNEQFF. The chain joins TRBV5-4 to TRBJ2-1; 7 nucleotides match TRBD2. Germline trimming cut 0 bases from V and 2 bases from J; bases unmatched to any gene: 2. This CDR3 has 15 amino acids. Germline assignment: CDR1 SGHNT and CDR2 YYREEE (reference sequence). Based on the CDR3 plus reference TRBV5-4 and TRBJ2-1, the full variable domain is ETGVTQSPTHLIKTRGQQVTLRCSSQSGHNTVSWYQQALGQGPQFIFQYYREEENGRGNFPPRFSGLQFPNYSSELNVNALELDDSALYLCASSLGGGAYNEQFFGPGTRLTVL.

CDR3 sequence: CASSLNGGADNEQFF. CDR3 in DNA: TGCGCCAGCAGCTTAAACGGAGGGGCAGACAATGAGCAGTTCTTC. The gene calls are TRBV5-1 and TRBJ2-1, with D possibly TRBD2 on 6 matching bases. The CDR3 has 15 residues. Trimming pared 2 bases from V and 5 bases from J, leaving 14 bases between. Looked up from germline, CDR1 is SGHRS and CDR2 is YFSETQ. Drawing the rest from reference TRBV5-1 and TRBJ2-1, the complete variable domain is KAGVTQTPRYLIKTRGQQVTLSCSPISGHRSVSWYQQTPGQGLQFLFEYFSETQRNKGNFPGRFSGRQFSNSRSEMNVSTLELGDSALYLCASSLNGGADNEQFFGPGTRLTVL.